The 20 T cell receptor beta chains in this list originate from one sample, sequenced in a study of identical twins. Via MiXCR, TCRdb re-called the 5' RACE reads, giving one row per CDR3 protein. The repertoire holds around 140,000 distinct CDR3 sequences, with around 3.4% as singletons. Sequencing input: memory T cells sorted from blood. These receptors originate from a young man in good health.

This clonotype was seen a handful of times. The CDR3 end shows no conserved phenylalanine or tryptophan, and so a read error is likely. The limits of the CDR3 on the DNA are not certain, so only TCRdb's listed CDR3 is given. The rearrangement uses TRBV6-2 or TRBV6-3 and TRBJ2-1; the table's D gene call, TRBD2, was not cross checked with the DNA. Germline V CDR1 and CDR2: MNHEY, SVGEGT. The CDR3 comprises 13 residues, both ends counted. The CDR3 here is CASRLKGTAGEFS.

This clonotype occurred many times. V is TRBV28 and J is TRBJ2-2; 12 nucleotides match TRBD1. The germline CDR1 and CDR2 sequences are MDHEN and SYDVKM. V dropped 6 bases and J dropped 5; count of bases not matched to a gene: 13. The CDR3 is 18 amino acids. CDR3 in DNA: TGTGCCAGCAGATCGCCCATGGGACAGGGGGCACGGACCGGGGAGCTGTTTTTT. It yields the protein CASRSPMGQGARTGELFF.

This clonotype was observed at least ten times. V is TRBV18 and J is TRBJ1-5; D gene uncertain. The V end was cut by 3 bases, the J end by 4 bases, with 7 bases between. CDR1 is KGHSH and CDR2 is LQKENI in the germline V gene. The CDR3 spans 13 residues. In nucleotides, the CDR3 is TGTGCCAGCTCACCGGACGAGAATCAGCCCCAGCATTTT. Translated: CASSPDENQPQHF.

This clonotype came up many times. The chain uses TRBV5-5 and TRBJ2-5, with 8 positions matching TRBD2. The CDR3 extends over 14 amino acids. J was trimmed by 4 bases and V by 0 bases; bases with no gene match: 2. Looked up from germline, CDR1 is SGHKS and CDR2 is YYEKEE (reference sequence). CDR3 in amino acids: CASSLAAGGETQYF. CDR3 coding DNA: TGTGCCAGCAGCTTGGCGGCGGGAGGAGAGACCCAGTACTTC.

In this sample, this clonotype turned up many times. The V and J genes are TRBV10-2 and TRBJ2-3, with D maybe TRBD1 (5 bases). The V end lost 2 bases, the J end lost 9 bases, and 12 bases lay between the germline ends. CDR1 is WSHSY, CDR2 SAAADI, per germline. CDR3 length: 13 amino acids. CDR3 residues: CASSEIDAGTQYF. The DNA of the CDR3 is TGCGCCAGCAGTGAGATTGACGCAGGGACGCAGTATTTT.

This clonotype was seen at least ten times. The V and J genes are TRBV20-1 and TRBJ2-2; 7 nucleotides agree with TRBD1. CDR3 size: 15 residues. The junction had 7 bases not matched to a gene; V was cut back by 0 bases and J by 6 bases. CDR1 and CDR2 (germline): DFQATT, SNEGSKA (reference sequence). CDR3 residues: CSARDFGQAAGELFF. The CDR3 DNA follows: TGCAGTGCTAGAGATTTCGGACAGGCAGCCGGGGAGCTGTTTTTT.

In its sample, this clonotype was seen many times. CDR3: CSASTARDTQYF. The DNA for the CDR3 is TGCAGTGCTAGTACCGCCCGGGATACGCAGTATTTT. The gene calls are TRBV20-1 and TRBJ2-3; D is unclear. In germline, CDR1 is DFQATT, CDR2 SNEGSKA (reference sequence). CDR3 size: 12 residues. Trimming cost V 3 bases and J 6 bases, with 10 bases left between them.

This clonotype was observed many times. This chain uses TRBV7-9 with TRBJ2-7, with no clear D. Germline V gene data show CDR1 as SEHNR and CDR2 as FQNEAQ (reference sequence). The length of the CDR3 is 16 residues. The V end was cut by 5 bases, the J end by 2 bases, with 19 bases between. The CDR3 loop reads CASSQNHGLNPYEQYF. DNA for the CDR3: TGTGCCAGCAGCCAGAACCACGGGCTTAACCCCTACGAGCAGTACTTC.

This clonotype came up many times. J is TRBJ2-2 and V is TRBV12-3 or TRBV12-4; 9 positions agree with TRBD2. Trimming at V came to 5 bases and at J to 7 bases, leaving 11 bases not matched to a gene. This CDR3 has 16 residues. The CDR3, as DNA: TGTGCCAGCAGTGCCCTCCTAGCGGGATTGGGCGGGGAGCTGTTTTTT. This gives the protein CASSALLAGLGGELFF.

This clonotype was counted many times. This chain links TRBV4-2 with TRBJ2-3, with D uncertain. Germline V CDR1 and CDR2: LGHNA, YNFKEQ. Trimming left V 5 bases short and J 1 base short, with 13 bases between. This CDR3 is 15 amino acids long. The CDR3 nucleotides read TGTGCCAGCAGCATTAGAACGGAGCGCACAGATACGCAGTATTTT. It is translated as CASSIRTERTDTQYF.

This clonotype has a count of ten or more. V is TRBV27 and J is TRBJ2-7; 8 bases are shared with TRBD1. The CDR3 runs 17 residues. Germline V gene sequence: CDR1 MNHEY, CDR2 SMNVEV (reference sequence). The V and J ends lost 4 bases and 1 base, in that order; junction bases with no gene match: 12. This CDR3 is CASSSPRQGRSSYEQYF. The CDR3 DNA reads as TGTGCCAGCAGTTCCCCCAGACAGGGGAGATCGTCCTACGAGCAGTACTTC.

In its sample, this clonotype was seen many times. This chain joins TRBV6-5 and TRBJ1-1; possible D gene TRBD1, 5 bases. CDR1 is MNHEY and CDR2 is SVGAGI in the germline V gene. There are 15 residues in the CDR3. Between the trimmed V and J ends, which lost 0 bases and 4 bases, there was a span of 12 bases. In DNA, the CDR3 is TGTGCCAGCAGTTACTCTCAGGGTGGGAGCACTGAAGCTTTCTTT. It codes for CASSYSQGGSTEAFF.

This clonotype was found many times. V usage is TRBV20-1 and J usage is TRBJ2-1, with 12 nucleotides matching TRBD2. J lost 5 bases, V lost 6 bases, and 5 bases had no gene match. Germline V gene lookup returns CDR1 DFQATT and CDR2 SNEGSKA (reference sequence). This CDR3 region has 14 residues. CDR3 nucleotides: TGCAGTGCGCCTTCTAGCGGGAGGGACAATGAGCAGTTCTTC. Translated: CSAPSSGRDNEQFF.

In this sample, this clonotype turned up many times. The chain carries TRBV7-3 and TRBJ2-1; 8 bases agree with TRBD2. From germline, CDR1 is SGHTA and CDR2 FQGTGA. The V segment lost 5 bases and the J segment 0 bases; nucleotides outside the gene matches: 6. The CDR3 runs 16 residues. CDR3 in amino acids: CASSREGLTSYNEQFF. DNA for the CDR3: TGTGCCAGCAGCCGGGAGGGCCTTACCTCCTACAATGAGCAGTTCTTC.

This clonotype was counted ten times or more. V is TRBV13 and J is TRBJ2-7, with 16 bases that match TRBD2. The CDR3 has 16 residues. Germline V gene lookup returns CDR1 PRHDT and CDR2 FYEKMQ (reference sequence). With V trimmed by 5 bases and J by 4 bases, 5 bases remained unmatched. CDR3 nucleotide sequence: TGTGCCAGCAGCGTGGGACTAGCGGGAGGGCCATACGAGCAGTACTTC. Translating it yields CASSVGLAGGPYEQYF.

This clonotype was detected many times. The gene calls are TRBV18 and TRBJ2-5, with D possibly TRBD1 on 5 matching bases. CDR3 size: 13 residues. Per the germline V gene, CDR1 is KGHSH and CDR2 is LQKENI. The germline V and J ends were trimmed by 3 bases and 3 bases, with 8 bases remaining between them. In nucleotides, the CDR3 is TGTGCCAGCTCACCGACAGTGAAAGAGACCCAGTACTTC. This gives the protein CASSPTVKETQYF. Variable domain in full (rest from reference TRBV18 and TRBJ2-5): NAGVMQNPRHLVRRRGQEARLRCSPMKGHSHVYWYRQLPEEGLKFMVYLQKENIIDESGMPKERFSAEFPKEGPSILRIQQVVRGDSAAYFCASSPTVKETQYFGPGTRLLVL.

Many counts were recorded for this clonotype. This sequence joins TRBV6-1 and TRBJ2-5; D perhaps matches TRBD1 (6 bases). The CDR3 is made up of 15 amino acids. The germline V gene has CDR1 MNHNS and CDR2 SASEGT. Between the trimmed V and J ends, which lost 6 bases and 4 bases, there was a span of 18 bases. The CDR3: CASRRARGYPETQYF. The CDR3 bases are TGTGCCAGCAGGAGAGCTAGGGGGTATCCAGAGACCCAGTACTTC.

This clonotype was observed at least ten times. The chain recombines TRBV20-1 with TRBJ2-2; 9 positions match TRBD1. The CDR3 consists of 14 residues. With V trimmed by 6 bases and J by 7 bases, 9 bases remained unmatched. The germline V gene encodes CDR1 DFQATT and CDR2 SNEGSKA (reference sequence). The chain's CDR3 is CSARDRVGFGELFF. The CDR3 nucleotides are TGCAGTGCCCGGGACAGGGTCGGGTTCGGGGAGCTGTTTTTT.

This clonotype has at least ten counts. This chain's CDR3 is CASSLQGGSGNQPQHF. The CDR3 nucleotides read TGTGCCAGCAGCCTTCAGGGGGGGTCCGGCAATCAGCCCCAGCATTTT. The chain uses TRBV7-9 and TRBJ1-5, with 7 bases identical to TRBD1. This CDR3 is built from 16 residues. Looked up from germline, CDR1 is SEHNR and CDR2 is FQNEAQ (reference sequence). V lost 5 bases to trimming and J lost 2 bases; unmatched junction nucleotides: 9.

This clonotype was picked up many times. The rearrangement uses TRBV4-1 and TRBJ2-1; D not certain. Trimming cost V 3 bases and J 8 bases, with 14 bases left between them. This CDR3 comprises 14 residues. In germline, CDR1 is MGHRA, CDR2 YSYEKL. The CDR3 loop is CASSQSLGYDEQFF. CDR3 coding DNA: TGCGCCAGCAGCCAGTCACTGGGGTACGATGAGCAGTTCTTC.